These 18 T cell receptor beta chains originate from one sample sequenced in a study of OX40 agonist ivuxolimab in advanced cancers. Assay: immunoSEQ multiplex PCR; the TCRdb copy retains only in-frame clones and omits some. The table includes 50,000 to 65,000 clones, around 88% detected once. Sequenced material: CD4+ or CD8+ T cells sorted from blood, taken in a trial of the OX40 agonist ivuxolimab. All receptors derive from an adult with an advanced solid tumor such as melanoma, head and neck, liver or kidney cancer.

This clone has a single count. V and J are TRBV5-6 and TRBJ2-7; D is possibly TRBD2 (6 bases). The CDR3 is made up of 12 amino acids. Germline lookup yields CDR1 SGHDT and CDR2 YYEEEE. Trimming stripped 5 bases from V and 6 bases from J, with 12 bases between. This CDR3 reads CASRSGTLEQYF. In DNA form, the CDR3 reads TGTGCCAGCAGGTCCGGGACTCTCGAGCAGTACTTC.

The chain carries TRBV5-1 and TRBJ1-4; no clear D gene. Trimming took off 0 bases at V and 3 bases at J, with 9 bases between the two ends. The germline V gene has CDR1 SGHRS and CDR2 YFSETQ. The CDR3 covers 15 residues. CDR3 sequence (DNA): TGCGCCAGCAGCTTGGAGCCGGGTCCTAATGAAAAACTGTTTTTT. It yields the protein CASSLEPGPNEKLFF.

This clone was counted a single time. This rearrangement joins TRBV7-3 to TRBJ1-5, with 8 bases identical to TRBD1. With 5 bases clipped from V and 4 bases from J, the junction kept 7 bases outside the gene matches. The germline V gene encodes CDR1 SGHTA and CDR2 FQGTGA. CDR3 length: 15 amino acids. CDR3 nucleotide sequence: TGTGCCAGCAGCACCACAGGGGGGCTGAATCAGCCCCAGCATTTT. This sequence encodes CASSTTGGLNQPQHF.

This chain connects TRBV5-8 to TRBJ2-3; 8 bases match TRBD2. Germline CDR1 reads SGHTS; CDR2 reads YDEGEE. CDR3 size: 12 residues. After removal of 4 bases from V and 11 bases from J, the junction contained 6 bases not matched to a gene. The DNA for the CDR3 is TGTGCCAGCAGCCCTAGCGGGCTAGGGCAGTATTTT. Its translation: CASSPSGLGQYF.

The gene calls are TRBV28 and TRBJ1-2, with 8 bases fitting TRBD1. CDR3 length: 14 amino acids. V lost 11 bases to trimming and J lost 6 bases; unmatched junction nucleotides: 14. The germline CDR1 and CDR2 sequences are MDHEN and SYDVKM. The CDR3 region is CASKPRGRRNGYTF. For the CDR3, the DNA is TGTGCCTCTAAACCCAGGGGGCGGAGGAATGGCTACACCTTC.

The chain links TRBV9 to TRBJ1-3, with D hard to call. Per germline, CDR1 SGDLS and CDR2 YYNGEE. Trimming took off 3 bases at V and 5 bases at J, with 9 bases between the two ends. This CDR3 has 13 amino acids. CDR3 region: CASSGRTRNTIYF. CDR3 nucleotide sequence: TGTGCCAGCAGCGGCAGGACCCGAAACACCATATATTTT.

V gene TRBV6-5 combines with J gene TRBJ1-5; a possible D gene is TRBD1 (6 bases). CDR1 and CDR2 (germline): MNHEY, SVGAGI. Trimming removed 8 bases at V and 7 bases at J, with 18 bases between. The CDR3 totals 14 residues. The CDR3 protein is CASQQGGAVQPQHF. Here the CDR3 DNA reads TGTGCCAGCCAACAGGGTGGGGCGGTACAGCCCCAGCATTTT.

The V and J genes are TRBV28 and TRBJ1-1, with TRBD1 matching 7 bases. This CDR3 has 12 residues. Losses at the gene ends were 8 bases for V and 4 bases for J; bases not matched to a gene: 4. Per germline, CDR1 MDHEN and CDR2 SYDVKM. CDR3 sequence (DNA): TGTGCCAGCGAGGAGGGGGCCACTGAAGCTTTCTTT. This encodes CASEEGATEAFF.

J is TRBJ2-1 and V is TRBV7-3, with 14 bases fitting TRBD2. Trimming cost V 4 bases and J 0 bases; bases outside gene matches: 8. Germline V CDR1 and CDR2: SGHTA, FQGTGA. The CDR3 runs to 19 residues. CDR3 bases: TGTGCCAGCAGCTCCCGACTAGCGGGAGGGCCTAGCTCCTACAATGAGCAGTTCTTC. This codes for CASSSRLAGGPSSYNEQFF.

The chain employs TRBV30 and TRBJ2-1; no clear D gene. The germline V gene encodes CDR1 GTSNPN and CDR2 SVGIG (reference sequence). The CDR3 loop spans 13 amino acids. V lost 0 bases and J 4 bases, leaving 7 bases between the germline ends. The CDR3 sequence is CAWSVHSYNEQFF. For the CDR3, the DNA is TGTGCCTGGAGTGTACACAGTTACAATGAGCAGTTCTTC. The full variable domain, with the rest looked up from reference TRBV30 and TRBJ2-1, is SQTIHQWPATLVQPVGSPLSLECTVEGTSNPNLYWYRQAAGRGLQLLFYSVGIGQISSEVPQNLSASRPQDRQFILSSKKLLLSDSGFYLCAWSVHSYNEQFFGPGTRLTVL.

This chain connects TRBV30 to TRBJ2-7, with D unresolved. Trimming pared 0 bases from V and 2 bases from J, leaving 8 bases between. Germline CDR1 and CDR2: GTSNPN and SVGIG (reference sequence). The CDR3 spans 13 residues. Written as DNA, the CDR3 is TGTGCCTGGAGTGTAAATAGGGCCTACGAGCAGTACTTC. Its protein is CAWSVNRAYEQYF.

J is TRBJ1-4 and V is TRBV28; D gene ambiguous. The germline gives CDR1 MDHEN, CDR2 SYDVKM. The length of the CDR3 is 9 residues. The germline V and J ends were trimmed by 9 bases and 12 bases, with 8 bases remaining between them. The CDR3 nucleotides read TGTGCCAGTGGACGGGAACTGTTTTTT. This gives the protein CASGRELFF.

The rearrangement joins TRBV4-1 to TRBJ1-1; 8 positions match TRBD1. The CDR3 runs 15 residues. CDR1 is MGHRA, CDR2 YSYEKL, per germline. The junction had 3 bases not matched to a gene; V was cut back by 0 bases and J by 3 bases. CDR3 loop: CASSQEVTGDTEAFF. The CDR3 DNA sequence: TGCGCCAGCAGCCAAGAAGTGACAGGGGACACTGAAGCTTTCTTT.

This chain uses TRBV27 with TRBJ1-2; 8 bases are shared with TRBD1. This CDR3 comprises 14 residues. The ends lost 5 bases at V and 4 bases at J; junction bases unmatched: 6. The germline V gene encodes CDR1 MNHEY and CDR2 SMNVEV (reference sequence). The CDR3 coding sequence is TGTGCCAGCAGTCCCGCAGGGGGCAGCTATGGCTACACCTTC. It is translated as CASSPAGGSYGYTF.

The CDR3 DNA follows: TGTGCCAGCAGTGAAGCGGGGAACTATGGCTACACCTTC. Translating gives CASSEAGNYGYTF. This chain links TRBV2 with TRBJ1-2; D is unclear. CDR1 and CDR2 from the germline V gene are SNHLY and FYNNEI. The CDR3 runs to 13 residues. Trimming removed 0 bases from V and 2 bases from J, with 4 bases in between.

The chain combines TRBV7-2 with TRBJ2-6; D is possibly TRBD1 (6 bases). Germline loops: CDR1 SGHTA, CDR2 FQGNSA. The CDR3 contains 15 residues. Trimming stripped 5 bases from V and 0 bases from J, with 8 bases between. CDR3 in amino acids: CASSQQGSGANVLTF. For the CDR3, the DNA is TGTGCCAGCAGCCAACAGGGCTCTGGGGCCAACGTCCTGACTTTC. The full variable domain, its missing parts supplied by reference TRBV7-2 and TRBJ2-6, is GAGVSQSPSNKVTEKGKDVELRCDPISGHTALYWYRQSLGQGLEFLIYFQGNSAPDKSGLPSDRFSAERTGGSVSTLTIQRTQQEDSAVYLCASSQQGSGANVLTFGAGSRLTVL.

The genes are TRBV28 and TRBJ2-7; D unresolved. The germline gives CDR1 MDHEN, CDR2 SYDVKM. The V and J ends lost 5 bases and 0 bases respectively, with 8 bases between them. The CDR3 runs 13 residues. The DNA for the CDR3 is TGTGCCAGCAGTCCCGGAAGCTCCTACGAGCAGTACTTC. It is translated as CASSPGSSYEQYF.

This chain connects TRBV4-2 to TRBJ2-5; D is perhaps TRBD1 (6 bases). Germline loops: CDR1 LGHNA, CDR2 YNFKEQ. V shed 0 bases and J shed 5 bases, with 13 bases lying between them. The CDR3 runs to 15 residues. CDR3 nucleotide sequence: TGTGCCAGCAGCCAAGATCTCGACAGGAGGGAGACCCAGTACTTC. This codes for CASSQDLDRRETQYF.